This is a list of T cell receptor beta chains from one sample in a study of T cells after posttransplantation cyclophosphamide. TCRdb's copy holds only in-frame clones and misses some; the assay was immunoSEQ multiplex PCR. Of approximately 45,000 clones listed, around nine tenths were seen once; the top ten hold around 3.1%. Sequences were obtained from PBMCs. These receptors were taken from a woman aged 50 to 60 in good health and a related stem cell transplant donor. The CDR3 runs from the conserved cysteine through the conserved F or W.

J: TRBJ1-2
V: TRBV7-9
CDR3: CASSFKFVKGGSANYGYTF

J: TRBJ2-1
V: TRBV19
CDR3: CASSIGGQGRLDNEQFF

J: TRBJ1-1
V: TRBV30
CDR3: CAWSRQAPQGAFF

J: TRBJ1-1
V: TRBV27
CDR3: CASSLGQGNTEAFF

J: TRBJ2-2
V: TRBV6-5
CDR3: CASSYSSGANTGELFF

J: TRBJ1-2
V: TRBV30
CDR3: CAWSAMGSPLYTF

J: TRBJ1-1
V: TRBV7-9
CDR3: CASSATRGRDSEAFF

J: TRBJ1-3
V: TRBV7-3
CDR3: CASSPLPGNTIYF

J: TRBJ2-5
V: TRBV11-2
CDR3: CASSLGDGGETQYF

J: TRBJ2-3
V: TRBV7-6
CDR3: CASSLRDLILSGTDTQYF

J: TRBJ1-2
V: TRBV5-1
CDR3: CASRSFSGQEDYGYTF

J: TRBJ1-2
V: TRBV6-1
CDR3: CASSEALREASAGGYTF

J: TRBJ1-2
V: TRBV9
CDR3: CASSVGQGDGYTF

J: TRBJ1-4
V: TRBV5-1
CDR3: CASSSDEANEKLFF

J: TRBJ2-5
V: TRBV5-1
CDR3: CASRRGQETQYF

J: TRBJ2-3
V: TRBV6-1
CDR3: CASSALTGRTDTQYF

J: TRBJ2-7
V: TRBV11-3
CDR3: CASSSTSGSSYEQYF

J: TRBJ2-7
V: TRBV19
CDR3: CASRAGVERVYEQYF

J: TRBJ2-7
V: TRBV10-3
CDR3: CAISGGRGVYEQYF

J: TRBJ2-3
V: TRBV6-5
CDR3: CASSYSRELGTDTQYF

J: TRBJ2-2
V: TRBV11-2
CDR3: CASSRLRGLGTGELFF

J: TRBJ1-1
V: TRBV11-3
CDR3: CASSGGQGTEAFF

J: TRBJ1-2
V: TRBV5-1
CDR3: CASSVDRDGYTF

J: TRBJ2-3
V: TRBV29-1
CDR3: CSVEGGLAGTDTQYF

J: TRBJ1-2
V: TRBV6-4
CDR3: CASRRQAEGDYGYTF

J: TRBJ2-1
V: TRBV5-1
CDR3: CASSASSGGSNNEQFF

J: TRBJ1-1
V: TRBV6-6
CDR3: CASSLGGGYGTEAFF

J: TRBJ2-5
V: TRBV9
CDR3: CASSYEGTSGSVFGTQYF

J: TRBJ1-4
V: TRBV7-9
CDR3: CASSLALGTGMRTNEKLFF

J: TRBJ2-2
V: TRBV7-8
CDR3: CASSFGGRGELFF

J: TRBJ1-6
V: TRBV7-2
CDR3: CASTPAEGGRYNSPLHF

J: TRBJ1-1
V: TRBV6-5
CDR3: CAGRYSGVDEAFF

J: TRBJ1-4
V: TRBV28
CDR3: CASLGSEKLFF

J: TRBJ2-2
V: TRBV19
CDR3: CASSANTGELFF

J: TRBJ1-2
V: TRBV5-4
CDR3: CASSQTGGSNYGYTF

J: TRBJ2-7
V: TRBV7-9
CDR3: CASSFDSHSYEQYF

J: TRBJ1-6
V: TRBV5-1
CDR3: CASSYYRGQSPLHF

J: TRBJ1-2
V: TRBV6-5
CDR3: CASSYIQGRSGYTF

J: TRBJ1-5
V: TRBV28
CDR3: CASRRQGASNQPQHF

J: TRBJ2-5
V: TRBV5-4
CDR3: CASSRQAGGVETQYF

J: TRBJ2-5
V: TRBV18
CDR3: CASSLTSGSFGETQYF

J: TRBJ2-2
V: TRBV19
CDR3: CASTEFRTAELETRSGELFF

J: TRBJ1-1
V: TRBV27
CDR3: CASSPSLRTDDTEAFF

J: TRBJ1-5
V: TRBV2
CDR3: CASNSPGVNQPQHF

J: TRBJ1-5
V: TRBV28
CDR3: CASSLEGQPQHF

J: TRBJ1-1
V: TRBV6-5
CDR3: CASSFRDRLMNTEAFF

J: TRBJ1-1
V: TRBV10-2
CDR3: CASSEYRNYQGAEAFF

J: TRBJ2-2
V: TRBV11-2
CDR3: CASSFLAGEGANTGELFF

J: TRBJ2-7
V: TRBV5-4
CDR3: CASSLELAGHEQYF

J: TRBJ1-1
V: TRBV30
CDR3: CAWSVSRQACTEAFF

J: TRBJ2-3
V: TRBV5-4
CDR3: CASSLDGASTDTQYF

J: TRBJ1-6
V: TRBV2
CDR3: CASSEFGGTTINSPLHF

J: TRBJ2-5
V: TRBV29-1
CDR3: CSAEGREGLSGEQYF

J: TRBJ1-3
V: TRBV9
CDR3: CASSDTGSGNTIYF

J: TRBJ1-5
V: TRBV6-6
CDR3: CASGQDSYSNQPQHF

J: TRBJ1-1
V: TRBV5-6
CDR3: CASSFRGEAFF

J: -
V: TRBV11-2
CDR3: CASSSIRQGMHEQYF